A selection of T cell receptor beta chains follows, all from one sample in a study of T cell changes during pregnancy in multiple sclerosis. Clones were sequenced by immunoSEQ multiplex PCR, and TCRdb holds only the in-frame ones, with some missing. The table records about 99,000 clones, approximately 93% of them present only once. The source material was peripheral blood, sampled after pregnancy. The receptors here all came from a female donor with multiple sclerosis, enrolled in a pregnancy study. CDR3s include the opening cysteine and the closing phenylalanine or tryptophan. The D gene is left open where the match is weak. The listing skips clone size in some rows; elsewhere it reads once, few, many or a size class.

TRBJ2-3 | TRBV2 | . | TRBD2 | CASRSDLADSTDTQYF | TGTGCCAGCAGGAGCGACCTAGCGGATAGCACAGATACGCAGTATTTT
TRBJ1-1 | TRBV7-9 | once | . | CASSQGQNTEAFF | TGTGCCAGCAGCCAAGGACAGAACACTGAAGCTTTCTTT
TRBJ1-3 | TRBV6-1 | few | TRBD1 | CASSDQGDLSGNTIYF | TGTGCCAGCAGTGATCAGGGGGACCTCTCTGGAAACACCATATATTTT
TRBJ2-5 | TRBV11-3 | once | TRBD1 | CASSLGAGGDQETQYF | TGTGCCAGCAGCTTAGGGGCAGGGGGAGACCAAGAGACCCAGTACTTC
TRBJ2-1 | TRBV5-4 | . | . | CASSLESSYNEQFF | TGTGCCAGCAGCTTGGAGAGCTCCTACAATGAGCAGTTCTTC
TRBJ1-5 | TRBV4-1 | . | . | CASSPLRGGQPQHF | TGCGCCAGCAGCCCACTCCGGGGAGGCCAGCCCCAGCATTTT
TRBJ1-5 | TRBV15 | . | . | CATSREAGDQPQHF | TGTGCCACCAGCAGAGAGGCAGGGGATCAGCCCCAGCATTTT
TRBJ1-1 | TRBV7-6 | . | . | CASSLDQNTEAFF | TGTGCCAGCAGCTTAGATCAGAACACTGAAGCTTTCTTT
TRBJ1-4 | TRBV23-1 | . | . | CASSQSEGEIRRSTNEKLFF | TGCGCCAGCAGTCAATCTGAGGGTGAGATTCGCCGTTCAACTAATGAAAAACTGTTTTTT
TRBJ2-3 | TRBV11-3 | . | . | CASSLTSTDTQYF | TGTGCCAGCAGCTTAACTAGCACAGATACGCAGTATTTT
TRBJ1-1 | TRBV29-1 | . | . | CSVGGAGTEAFF | TGCAGCGTTGGTGGGGCTGGCACTGAAGCTTTCTTT
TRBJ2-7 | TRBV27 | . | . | CASSLVLGSSYEQYF | TGTGCCAGCAGTTTAGTCCTGGGGAGCTCCTACGAGCAGTACTTC
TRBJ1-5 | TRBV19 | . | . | CASSIAHTLWNQPQHF | TGTGCCAGTAGTATAGCTCACACCCTGTGGAATCAGCCCCAGCATTTT
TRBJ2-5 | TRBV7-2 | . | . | CASSFGSAGQETQYF | TGTGCCAGCAGCTTTGGTAGTGCGGGCCAAGAGACCCAGTACTTC
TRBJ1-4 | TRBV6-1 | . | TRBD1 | CASSERPPGGRNEKLFF | TGTGCCAGCAGTGAACGCCCGCCAGGGGGCCGTAATGAAAAACTGTTTTTT
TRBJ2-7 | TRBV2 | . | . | CASSEARYEQYF | TGTGCCAGCAGTGAAGCGCGCTACGAGCAGTACTTC
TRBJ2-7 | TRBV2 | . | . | CASSQARDGSYEQYF | TGTGCCAGCAGTCAAGCCAGGGATGGGTCCTACGAGCAGTACTTC
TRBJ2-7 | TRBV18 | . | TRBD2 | CASSRMRGDYEQYF | TGTGCCAGCTCGCGGATGCGGGGGGACTACGAGCAGTACTTC
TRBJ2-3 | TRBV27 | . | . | CASSYRATGTDTQYF | TGTGCCAGCAGTTACAGGGCTACTGGCACAGATACGCAGTATTTT
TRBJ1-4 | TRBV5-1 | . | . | CASAGEGQSDEKLFF | TGCGCCAGCGCGGGGGAGGGCCAGTCAGATGAAAAACTGTTTTTT
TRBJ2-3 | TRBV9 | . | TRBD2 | CASSPRAGPDTQYF | TGTGCCAGCAGCCCGAGAGCGGGGCCAGATACGCAGTATTTT
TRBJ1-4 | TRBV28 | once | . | CASSLLAGGFGEKLFF | TGTGCCAGCAGTTTACTTGCGGGGGGTTTCGGTGAAAAACTGTTTTTT
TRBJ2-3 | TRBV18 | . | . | CASSPPAGTDTQYF | TGTGCCAGCTCACCGCCAGCGGGCACAGATACGCAGTATTTT
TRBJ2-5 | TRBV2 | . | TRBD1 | CASRDRVQETQYF | TGTGCCAGCAGAGACAGGGTTCAAGAGACCCAGTACTTC
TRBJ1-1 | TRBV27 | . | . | CASSLSPVMNTEAFF | TGTGCCAGCAGTTTAAGTCCAGTAATGAACACTGAAGCTTTCTTT
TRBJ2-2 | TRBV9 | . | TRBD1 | CASSVSRGPIGELFF | TGTGCCAGCAGCGTCTCCAGGGGGCCGATCGGGGAGCTGTTTTTT
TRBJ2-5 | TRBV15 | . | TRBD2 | CATSRDTSGIRPIQETQYF | TGTGCCACCAGCAGAGATACGAGCGGGATTCGACCCATTCAAGAGACCCAGTACTTC
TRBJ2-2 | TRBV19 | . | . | CASSIGGLRGNTGELFF | TGTGCCAGTAGTATCGGGGGGCTCAGGGGAAACACCGGGGAGCTGTTTTTT
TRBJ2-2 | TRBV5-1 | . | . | CASSLGGAAGELFF | TGCGCCAGCAGCTTAGGAGGGGCGGCCGGGGAGCTGTTTTTT
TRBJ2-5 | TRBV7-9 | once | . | CASSTSLAGQETQYF | TGTGCCAGCAGCACTTCCCTAGCCGGCCAAGAGACCCAGTACTTC
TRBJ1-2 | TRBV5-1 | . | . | CASSLREANYGYTF | TGCGCCAGCAGCCTACGGGAGGCTAACTATGGCTACACCTTC
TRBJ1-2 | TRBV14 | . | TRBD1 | CASSQITGTGGLYGYTF | TGTGCCAGCAGCCAAATTACCGGGACAGGGGGTCTTTATGGCTACACCTTC
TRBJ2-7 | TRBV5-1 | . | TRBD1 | CASSLAPTGDGPSYEQYF | TGCGCCAGCAGCTTGGCCCCCACAGGGGATGGTCCCTCCTACGAGCAGTACTTC
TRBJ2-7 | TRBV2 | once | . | CASSDLGDGSYEQYF | TGTGCCAGCAGTGACCTGGGCGACGGAAGCTACGAGCAGTACTTC
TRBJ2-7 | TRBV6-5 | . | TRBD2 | CASRTGGYEQYF | TGTGCCAGCAGGACGGGGGGCTACGAGCAGTACTTC
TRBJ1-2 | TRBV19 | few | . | CASSLGQHYGYTF | TGTGCCAGTAGTCTAGGACAGCACTATGGCTACACCTTC
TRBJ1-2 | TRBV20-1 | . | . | CSASQIYGYTF | TGCAGTGCTAGTCAGATCTATGGCTACACCTTC
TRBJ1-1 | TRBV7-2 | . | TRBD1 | CASRNPGQGNTEAFF | TGTGCCAGCAGAAATCCGGGACAGGGGAACACTGAAGCTTTCTTT
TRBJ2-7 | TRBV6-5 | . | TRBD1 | CASSFGTGNYEQYF | TGTGCCAGCAGTTTCGGGACAGGGAACTACGAGCAGTACTTC